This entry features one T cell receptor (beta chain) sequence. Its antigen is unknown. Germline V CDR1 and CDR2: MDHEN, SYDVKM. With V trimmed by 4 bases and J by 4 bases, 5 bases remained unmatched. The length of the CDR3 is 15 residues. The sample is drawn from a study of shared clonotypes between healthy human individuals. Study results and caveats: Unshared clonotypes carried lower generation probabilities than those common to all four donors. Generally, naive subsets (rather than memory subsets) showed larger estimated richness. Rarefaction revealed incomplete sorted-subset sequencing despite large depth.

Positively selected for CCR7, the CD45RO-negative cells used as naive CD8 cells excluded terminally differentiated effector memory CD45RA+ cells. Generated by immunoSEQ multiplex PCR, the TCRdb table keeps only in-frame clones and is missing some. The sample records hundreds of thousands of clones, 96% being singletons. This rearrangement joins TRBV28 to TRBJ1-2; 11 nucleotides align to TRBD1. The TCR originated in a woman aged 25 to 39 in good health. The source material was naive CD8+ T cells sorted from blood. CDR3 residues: CASSYGTGGPYGYTF. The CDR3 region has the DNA TGTGCCAGCAGTTACGGGACAGGGGGTCCCTATGGCTACACCTTC.